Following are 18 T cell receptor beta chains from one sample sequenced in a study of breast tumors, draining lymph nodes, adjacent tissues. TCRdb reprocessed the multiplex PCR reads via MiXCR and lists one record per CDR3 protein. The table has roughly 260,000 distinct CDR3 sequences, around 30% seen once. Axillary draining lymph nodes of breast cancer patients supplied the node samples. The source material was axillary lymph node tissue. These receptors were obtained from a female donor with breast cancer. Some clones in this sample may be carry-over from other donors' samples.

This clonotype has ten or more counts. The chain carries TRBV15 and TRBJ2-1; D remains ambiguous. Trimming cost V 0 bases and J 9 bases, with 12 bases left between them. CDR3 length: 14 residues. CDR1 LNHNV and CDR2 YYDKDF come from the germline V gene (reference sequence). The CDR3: CATSRDPLAGEQFF. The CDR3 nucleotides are TGTGCCACCAGCAGAGACCCCCTTGCTGGTGAGCAGTTCTTC.

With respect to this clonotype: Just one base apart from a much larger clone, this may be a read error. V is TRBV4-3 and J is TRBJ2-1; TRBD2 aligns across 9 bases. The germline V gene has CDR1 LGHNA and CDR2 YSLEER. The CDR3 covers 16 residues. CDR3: CAGSRGPGLAIDEQFF. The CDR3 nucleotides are TGCGCCGGCAGCCGCGGACCGGGACTAGCAATCGATGAGCAGTTCTTC.

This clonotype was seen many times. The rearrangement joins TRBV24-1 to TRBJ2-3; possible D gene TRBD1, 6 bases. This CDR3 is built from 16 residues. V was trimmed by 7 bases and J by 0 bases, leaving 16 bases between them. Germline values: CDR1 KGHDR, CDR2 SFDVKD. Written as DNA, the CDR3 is TGTGCCACCAGCGATAGACAGGCGATTAGCACAGATACGCAGTATTTT. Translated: CATSDRQAISTDTQYF.

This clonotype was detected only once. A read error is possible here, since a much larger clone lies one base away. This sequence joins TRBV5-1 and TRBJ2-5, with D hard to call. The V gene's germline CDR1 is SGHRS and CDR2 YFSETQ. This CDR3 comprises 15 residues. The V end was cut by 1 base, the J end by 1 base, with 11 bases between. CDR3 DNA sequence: TGCGCCAGCAGCTTGTTTCAGGCCCCCCAAGAGACCCAGTACTTC. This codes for CASSLFQAPQETQYF.

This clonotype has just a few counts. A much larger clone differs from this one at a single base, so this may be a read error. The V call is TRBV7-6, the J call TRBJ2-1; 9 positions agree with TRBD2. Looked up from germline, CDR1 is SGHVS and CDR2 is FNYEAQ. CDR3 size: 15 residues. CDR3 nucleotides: TGTGCCAGCAGCGTGACTAGCGGAAGACACAATGAGCAGCTCTTC. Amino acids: CASSVTSGRHNEQLF.

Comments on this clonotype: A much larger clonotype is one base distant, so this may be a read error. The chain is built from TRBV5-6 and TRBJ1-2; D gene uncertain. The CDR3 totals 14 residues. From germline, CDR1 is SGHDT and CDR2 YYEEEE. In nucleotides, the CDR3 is TGTGCCGGCAGCTTGGCGGCTTCCTATTATGGCTACACCTTC. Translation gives CAGSLAASYYGYTF.

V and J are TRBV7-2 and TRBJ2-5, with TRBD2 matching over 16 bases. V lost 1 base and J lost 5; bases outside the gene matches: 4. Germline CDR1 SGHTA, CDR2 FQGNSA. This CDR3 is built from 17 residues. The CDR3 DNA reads TGTGCCAGCAGCTTAGAGAGGGGACTAGCGGGAGGGGAGACCCAGTACTTC. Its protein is CASSLERGLAGGETQYF.

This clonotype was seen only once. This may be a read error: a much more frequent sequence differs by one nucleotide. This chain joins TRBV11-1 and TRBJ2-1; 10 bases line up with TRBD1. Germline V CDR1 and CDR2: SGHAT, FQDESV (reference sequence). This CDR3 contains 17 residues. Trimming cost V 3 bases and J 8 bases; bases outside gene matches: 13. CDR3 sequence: CASSLGTGAVGYDEQFF. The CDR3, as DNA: TGTGCCAGCAGCTTGGGGACAGGGGCAGTCGGGTACGATGAGCAGTTCTTC.

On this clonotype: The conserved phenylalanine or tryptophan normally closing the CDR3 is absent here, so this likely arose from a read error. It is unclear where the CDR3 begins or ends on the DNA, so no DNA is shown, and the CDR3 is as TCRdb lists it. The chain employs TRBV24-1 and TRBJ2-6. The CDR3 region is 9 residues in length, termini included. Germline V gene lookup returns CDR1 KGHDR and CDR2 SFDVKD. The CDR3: CATSEPGTS.

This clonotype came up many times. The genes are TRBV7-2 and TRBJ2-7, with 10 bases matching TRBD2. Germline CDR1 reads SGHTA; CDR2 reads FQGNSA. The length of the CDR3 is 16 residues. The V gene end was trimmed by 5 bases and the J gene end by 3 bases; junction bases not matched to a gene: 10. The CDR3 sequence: CASSKGASGSYYEQYF. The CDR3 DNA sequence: TGTGCCAGCAGCAAAGGGGCTAGCGGGAGTTACTACGAGCAGTACTTC.

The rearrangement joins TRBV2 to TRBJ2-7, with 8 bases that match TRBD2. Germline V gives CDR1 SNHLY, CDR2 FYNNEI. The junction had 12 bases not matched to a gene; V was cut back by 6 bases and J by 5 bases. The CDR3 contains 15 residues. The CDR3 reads CASSATSGSEHEQYF. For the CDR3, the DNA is TGTGCCAGCAGCGCAACAAGCGGGAGTGAGCACGAGCAGTACTTC. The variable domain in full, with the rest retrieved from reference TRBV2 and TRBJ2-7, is EPEVTQTPSHQVTQMGQEVILRCVPISNHLYFYWYRQILGQKVEFLVSFYNNEISEKSEIFDDQFSVERPDGSNFTLKIRSTKLEDSAMYFCASSATSGSEHEQYFGPGTRLTVT.

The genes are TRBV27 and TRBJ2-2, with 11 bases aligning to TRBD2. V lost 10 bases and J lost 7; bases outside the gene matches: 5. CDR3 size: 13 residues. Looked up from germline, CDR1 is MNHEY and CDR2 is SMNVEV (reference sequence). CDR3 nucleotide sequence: TGTGCCACCACTAGCGGGAGCGGCGGGGAGCTGTTTTTT. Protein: CATTSGSGGELFF.

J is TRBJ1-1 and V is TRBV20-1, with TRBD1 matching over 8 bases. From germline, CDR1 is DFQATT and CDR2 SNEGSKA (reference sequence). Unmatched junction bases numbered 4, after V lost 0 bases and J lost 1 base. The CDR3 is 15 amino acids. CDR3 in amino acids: CSARDRGRGNTEAFF. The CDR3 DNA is TGCAGTGCTAGAGACAGGGGGCGCGGGAACACTGAAGCTTTCTTT.

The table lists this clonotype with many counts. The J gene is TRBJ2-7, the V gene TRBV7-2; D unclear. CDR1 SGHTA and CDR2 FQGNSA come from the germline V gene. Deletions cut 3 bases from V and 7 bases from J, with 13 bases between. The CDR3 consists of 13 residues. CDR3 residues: CASSFDPPLEQYF. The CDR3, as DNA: TGTGCCAGCAGCTTCGACCCACCCCTGGAGCAGTACTTC.

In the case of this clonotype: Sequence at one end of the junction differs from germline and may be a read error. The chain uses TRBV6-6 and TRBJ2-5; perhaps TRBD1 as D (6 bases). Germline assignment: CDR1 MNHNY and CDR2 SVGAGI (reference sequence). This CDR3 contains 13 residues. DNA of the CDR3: TGTGCCATCAGTGAGATGGACAGCGAGAATCAGTACTTC. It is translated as CAISEMDSENQYF.

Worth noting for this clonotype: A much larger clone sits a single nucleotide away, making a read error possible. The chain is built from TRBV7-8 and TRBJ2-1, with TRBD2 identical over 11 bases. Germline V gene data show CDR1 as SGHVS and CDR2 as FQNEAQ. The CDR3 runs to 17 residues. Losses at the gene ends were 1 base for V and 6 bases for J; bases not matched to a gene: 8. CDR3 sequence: CASSLGITSGSCNEQFF. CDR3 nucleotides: TGTGCCAGCAGCTTAGGAATAACTAGCGGGAGTTGCAATGAGCAGTTCTTC.

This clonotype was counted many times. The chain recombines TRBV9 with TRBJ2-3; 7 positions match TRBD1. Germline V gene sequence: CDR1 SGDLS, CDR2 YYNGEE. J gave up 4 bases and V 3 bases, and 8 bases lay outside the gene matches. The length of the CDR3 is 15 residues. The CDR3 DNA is TGTGCCAGCAGCGCAAGGGGGCGAGGGGCAGATACGCAGTATTTT. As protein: CASSARGRGADTQYF.

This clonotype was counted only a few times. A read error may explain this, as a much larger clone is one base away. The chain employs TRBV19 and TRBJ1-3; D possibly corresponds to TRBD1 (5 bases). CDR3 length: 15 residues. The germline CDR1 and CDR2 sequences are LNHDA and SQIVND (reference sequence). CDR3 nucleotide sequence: TGTGCCAGTAGTAGTTTGGTCGGGGCTGGAAACGCCATATATTTT. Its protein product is CASSSLVGAGNAIYF.